The 32 T cell receptor beta chains below were found in one sample sequenced in a study of Ad26.COV2.S vaccination and SARS-CoV-2 variants. Treatment described: 19 received Ad26.COV2.S at low or high dose, single or two shots; 5 received placebo; per-sample allocation not given. On day 63 after the first injection, vaccine and placebo recipients gave samples. The assay was immunoSEQ multiplex PCR, and TCRdb's table has in-frame clones only and misses some. The table shows hundreds of thousands of clones, with around 87% occurring only once. Specimen: peripheral blood, collected in a trial of Ad26.COV2.S vaccine versus placebo. These receptors all stem from a person between 18 and 65 years old who received the Ad26.COV2.S COVID-19 vaccine or a placebo.

This clone has just one count. As DNA, the CDR3 is TGCGCCAGCAGCCAAGAGTCAGGGTTAAATGAGCAGTTCTTC. Translation gives CASSQESGLNEQFF. The chain combines TRBV4-3 with TRBJ2-1, with D tentatively TRBD1 (5 bases). The CDR3 covers 14 residues. CDR1 is LGHNA, CDR2 YSLEER, per germline. The germline V and J ends were trimmed by 0 bases and 7 bases, with 10 bases remaining between them.

The genes are TRBV9 and TRBJ1-1; D might be TRBD1 (6 bases). The CDR3 totals 14 residues. V was clipped by 3 bases and J by 0 bases, with 9 bases between them. Germline CDR1 reads SGDLS; CDR2 reads YYNGEE. The CDR3 sequence is CASSAGAMNTEAFF. CDR3 in DNA: TGTGCCAGCAGCGCGGGGGCGATGAACACTGAAGCTTTCTTT.

This clone was recorded once. V is TRBV11-2 and J is TRBJ2-1; either TRBD1 or TRBD2 may fit D (5 bases each). Trimming stripped 2 bases from V and 0 bases from J, with 14 bases between. CDR1 is SGHAT, CDR2 FQNNGV, per germline. This CDR3 region has 17 residues. In DNA form, the CDR3 reads TGTGCCAGCAGCTTATCCCGGGACGCGATCTCCTACAATGAGCAGTTCTTC. Encoded protein: CASSLSRDAISYNEQFF.

The gene calls are TRBV6-2 or TRBV6-3 and TRBJ1-2; the match to TRBD1 covers 7 bases. Germline lookup yields CDR1 MNHEY and CDR2 SVGEGT. V dropped 6 bases and J dropped 4; count of bases not matched to a gene: 8. This CDR3 comprises 14 residues. In DNA form, the CDR3 reads TGTGCCAGCAGCTCTATCAGGGGGAGCTATGGCTACACCTTC. Translated, it gives CASSSIRGSYGYTF.

The rearrangement uses TRBV7-3 and TRBJ1-2; a possible D gene is TRBD1 (5 bases). This CDR3 spans 14 amino acids. The germline V gene encodes CDR1 SGHTA and CDR2 FQGTGA. The V gene lost 3 bases and the J gene lost 12 bases, with 20 bases spanning the gap. CDR3 amino acids: CASSFSRDWILDTF. The DNA for the CDR3 is TGTGCCAGCAGCTTTAGCCGGGACTGGATATTGGACACCTTC.

CDR3 nucleotides: TGCAGCGTTGTGACAGGGTACGGCTCCTACGAGCAGTACTTC. Residues: CSVVTGYGSYEQYF. The chain joins TRBV29-1 to TRBJ2-7, with 7 bases lining up with TRBD1. Germline CDR1 SQVTM, CDR2 ANQGSEA. The V gene end was trimmed by 4 bases and the J gene end by 0 bases; junction bases not matched to a gene: 6. This CDR3 spans 14 amino acids.

The rearrangement links TRBV7-9 to TRBJ1-4; 7 nucleotides match TRBD1. V was clipped by 5 bases and J by 5 bases; unmatched bases: 11. The CDR3 is 16 amino acids. CDR1 is SEHNR, CDR2 FQNEAQ, per germline (reference sequence). The CDR3 protein is CASSQEGGGANEKLFF. The CDR3 bases are TGTGCCAGCAGCCAGGAGGGAGGGGGCGCGAATGAAAAACTGTTTTTT. Complete variable domain (other parts from reference TRBV7-9 and TRBJ1-4): DTGVSQNPRHKITKRGQNVTFRCDPISEHNRLYWYRQTLGQGPEFLTYFQNEAQLEKSRLLSDRFSAERPKGSFSTLEIQRTEQGDSAMYLCASSQEGGGANEKLFFGSGTQLSVL.

The table lists this clone with a few counts. The rearrangement uses TRBV4-1 and TRBJ1-2, with D hard to call. Trimming stripped 4 bases from V and 6 bases from J, with 6 bases between. The CDR3 is made up of 11 amino acids. CDR1 and CDR2 from the germline V gene are MGHRA and YSYEKL. CDR3 region: CASSLGDGYTF. CDR3 bases: TGCGCCAGCAGCCTCGGGGATGGCTACACCTTC.

This chain joins TRBV19 and TRBJ1-3; TRBD1 might be the D (5 bases). Germline V gives CDR1 LNHDA, CDR2 SQIVND (reference sequence). The CDR3 loop spans 15 amino acids. Between the trimmed V and J ends, which lost 3 bases and 2 bases, there was a span of 11 bases. CDR3 DNA sequence: TGTGCCAGTAGTATGGTGGGGGGGACTGGAAACACCATATATTTT. It encodes CASSMVGGTGNTIYF.

The chain is built from TRBV27 and TRBJ2-3, with 8 bases that match TRBD1. In germline, CDR1 is MNHEY, CDR2 SMNVEV (reference sequence). This CDR3 comprises 19 residues. J gave up 4 bases and V 6 bases, and 21 bases lay outside the gene matches. The CDR3 DNA reads as TGTGCCAGCAGCTCCTGGACCGGGCAACAGGGGGTTGTTGCAGATACGCAGTATTTT. It is translated as CASSSWTGQQGVVADTQYF.

The J gene is TRBJ2-1, the V gene TRBV2; D is ambiguous. Trimming took 1 base from V and 7 from J, leaving 8 bases between them. The CDR3 has 13 residues. Germline values: CDR1 SNHLY, CDR2 FYNNEI. CDR3 bases: TGTGCCAGCAGTGAAGTACCTAAGAATGAGCAGTTCTTC. It yields the protein CASSEVPKNEQFF.

This clone was seen just once. The chain has TRBV27 and TRBJ1-2; D is unresolved. CDR1 is MNHEY, CDR2 SMNVEV, per germline (reference sequence). This CDR3 region has 12 residues. V was cut by 2 bases and J by 8 bases, with 9 bases left in between. The CDR3 coding sequence is TGTGCCAGCAGTTTAGACGGGGTCGGCTACACCTTC. Its protein product is CASSLDGVGYTF.

V gene TRBV6-5 combines with J gene TRBJ1-3; a weak D match, TRBD1 (6 bases). Trimming removed 7 bases from V and 2 bases from J, with 15 bases in between. The CDR3 extends over 15 amino acids. CDR1 is MNHEY and CDR2 is SVGAGI in the germline V gene. Here the CDR3 reads CASNQQGIAGNTIYF. The CDR3 nucleotides are TGTGCCAGCAACCAACAGGGAATCGCTGGAAACACCATATATTTT.

This clone was recorded a few times. The chain joins TRBV19 to TRBJ1-5; D is unresolved. Germline V CDR1 and CDR2: LNHDA, SQIVND (reference sequence). V gave up 1 base and J gave up 5 bases, with 18 bases separating them. The CDR3 is made up of 17 amino acids. CDR3: CASSIVFSDLSDQPQHF. The CDR3 DNA reads TGTGCCAGTAGTATAGTATTTTCGGATCTCAGCGATCAGCCCCAGCATTTT.

The chain has TRBV7-2 and TRBJ1-5; D is possibly TRBD1 (5 bases). Trimming stripped 6 bases from V and 5 bases from J, with 11 bases between. This CDR3 contains 13 residues. The germline gives CDR1 SGHTA, CDR2 FQGNSA. CDR3 sequence (DNA): TGTGCCAGCAGTATATGGGGGGATCAGCCCCAGCATTTT. The encoded protein is CASSIWGDQPQHF.

DNA for the CDR3: TGTGCCTGGAGTGTACTGGGCTCGGCTAATGAAAAACTGTTTTTT. Translating gives CAWSVLGSANEKLFF. The chain has TRBV30 and TRBJ1-4, with D hard to call. This CDR3 has 15 residues. The ends were cut back, 0 bases at V and 3 bases at J, with 11 bases in the middle. Germline-derived CDR1 and CDR2 are GTSNPN and SVGIG (reference sequence).

This clone was recorded only once. V usage is TRBV19 and J usage is TRBJ2-1, with D tentatively TRBD2 (5 bases). Germline CDR1 LNHDA, CDR2 SQIVND (reference sequence). This CDR3 contains 12 residues. V was trimmed by 7 bases and J by 6 bases, leaving 10 bases between them. Here the CDR3 DNA reads TGTGCCAGTATTGGAGGTGTCAATGAGCAGTTCTTC. Translating it yields CASIGGVNEQFF.

A few counts support this clone. The chain links TRBV29-1 to TRBJ1-4; 7 bases map to TRBD1. Germline V CDR1 and CDR2: SQVTM, ANQGSEA. CDR3 size: 13 residues. The V and J ends lost 1 base and 9 bases, in that order; junction bases with no gene match: 5. CDR3 residues: CSVEGPGGKKLFF. DNA of the CDR3: TGCAGCGTTGAAGGACCAGGGGGTAAAAAACTGTTTTTT. The variable domain in full, with the rest retrieved from reference TRBV29-1 and TRBJ1-4, is SAVISQKPSRDICQRGTSLTIQCQVDSQVTMMFWYRQQPGQSLTLIATANQGSEATYESGFVIDKFPISRPNLTFSTLTVSNMSPEDSSIYLCSVEGPGGKKLFFGSGTQLSVL.

The chain is built from TRBV10-1 and TRBJ2-2; TRBD2 agrees at 8 bases. The germline CDR1 and CDR2 sequences are WNHNN and SYGVQD (reference sequence). Unmatched junction bases numbered 9, after V lost 8 bases and J lost 7 bases. CDR3 length: 14 amino acids. The CDR3 DNA reads as TGCGCCAGCCCGACCGGGGGGGCCATCGGGGAGCTGTTTTTT. This translates into CASPTGGAIGELFF.

The DNA of the CDR3 is TGTGCCAGTAGAACTCTCCGGGACAATCGGCCGGAAGCTTTCTTT. Protein sequence: CASRTLRDNRPEAFF. This rearrangement joins TRBV19 to TRBJ1-1; D might be TRBD1 (6 bases). The CDR3 consists of 15 residues. Trimming removed 6 bases from V and 8 bases from J, with 22 bases in between. The germline V gene encodes CDR1 LNHDA and CDR2 SQIVND (reference sequence).

The chain joins TRBV4-1 to TRBJ2-1, with 8 bases identical to TRBD1. CDR3 length equals 17 residues. Trimming took 3 bases from V and 8 from J; bases not matched to a gene: 15. CDR1 and CDR2 (germline): MGHRA, YSYEKL. CDR3 DNA: TGCGCCAGCAGCCATTTAGGCGGGCAGGGGGCGTTCGATGAGCAGTTCTTC. It specifies CASSHLGGQGAFDEQFF.

This clone has a handful of counts. The chain employs TRBV5-1 and TRBJ1-6, with D unresolved. Germline CDR1 is SGHRS and CDR2 is YFSETQ. Trimming removed 4 bases from V and 7 bases from J, with 12 bases in between. CDR3 length: 14 amino acids. The CDR3 sequence: CASSQNLGNSPLHF. The CDR3 nucleotides are TGCGCCAGCAGCCAAAACTTAGGCAATTCACCCCTCCACTTT.

This chain connects TRBV6-2 or TRBV6-3 to TRBJ1-5; D possibly corresponds to TRBD1 (5 bases). V dropped 0 bases and J dropped 5 bases, with 8 bases sitting between them. Germline-derived CDR1 and CDR2 are MNHEY and SVGEGT. The CDR3 runs 14 residues. Written as DNA, the CDR3 is TGTGCCAGCAGTTACTCGACAGTGTATCAGCCCCAGCATTTT. Its translation is CASSYSTVYQPQHF.

The rearrangement joins TRBV29-1 to TRBJ1-1, with 7 bases lining up with TRBD1. The CDR3 spans 12 residues. CDR1 SQVTM and CDR2 ANQGSEA come from the germline V gene. The J segment lost 5 bases and the V segment lost 3 bases, leaving 3 bases of the junction unmatched. The CDR3 nucleotides are TGCAGCGTTGATAGGGGGCGGACTGAAGCTTTCTTT. Amino acid sequence: CSVDRGRTEAFF. Based on the CDR3 plus reference TRBV29-1 and TRBJ1-1, the full variable domain is SAVISQKPSRDICQRGTSLTIQCQVDSQVTMMFWYRQQPGQSLTLIATANQGSEATYESGFVIDKFPISRPNLTFSTLTVSNMSPEDSSIYLCSVDRGRTEAFFGQGTRLTVV.

V gene TRBV7-2 combines with J gene TRBJ1-2; the match to TRBD1 covers 7 bases. In germline, CDR1 is SGHTA, CDR2 FQGNSA. Trimming at V came to 5 bases and at J to 4 bases, leaving 7 bases not matched to a gene. The CDR3 length is 14 residues. The DNA of the CDR3 is TGTGCCAGCAGCGCCACGCGGGACAGCTATGGCTACACCTTC. Protein product: CASSATRDSYGYTF. Filled out from reference TRBV7-2 and TRBJ1-2, the complete variable domain reads GAGVSQSPSNKVTEKGKDVELRCDPISGHTALYWYRQSLGQGLEFLIYFQGNSAPDKSGLPSDRFSAERTGGSVSTLTIQRTQQEDSAVYLCASSATRDSYGYTFGSGTRLTVV.

The chain is built from TRBV4-3 and TRBJ1-6; 7 nucleotides match TRBD1. Germline loops: CDR1 LGHNA, CDR2 YSLEER. The CDR3 length is 17 residues. V lost 4 bases, J lost 4 bases, and 10 bases stayed unmatched. CDR3 sequence reads: CASSPWAGTEYNSPLHF. The CDR3 nucleotides read TGCGCCAGCAGCCCCTGGGCCGGGACAGAATATAATTCACCCCTCCACTTT.

The chain is built from TRBV7-9 and TRBJ2-2, with D possibly being TRBD1 (6 bases). The length of the CDR3 is 16 residues. From germline, CDR1 is SEHNR and CDR2 FQNEAQ (reference sequence). V lost 4 bases to trimming and J lost 4 bases, with 16 bases between them. In DNA, the CDR3 is TGTGCCAGCAGCTACCACAGGGATTTCGGCACCGGGGAGCTGTTTTTT. It specifies CASSYHRDFGTGELFF.

J is TRBJ2-7 and V is TRBV10-3; D may be TRBD1 or TRBD2 (6 bases each). V was clipped by 3 bases and J by 4 bases, with 16 bases between them. The CDR3 length is 15 residues. CDR1 ENHRY and CDR2 SYGVKD come from the germline V gene. Here the CDR3 DNA reads TGTGCCATCAGTGACGCGACAGGAGGGGGTTACGAGCAGTACTTC. Amino acids: CAISDATGGGYEQYF.

The chain joins TRBV7-9 to TRBJ2-7; 10 bases fit TRBD1. The trim removed 5 bases at V and 3 bases at J, leaving 4 bases unmatched. CDR1 is SEHNR, CDR2 FQNEAQ, per germline (reference sequence). The CDR3 contains 14 residues. CDR3 sequence: CASSHGTGDYEQYF. The CDR3 DNA sequence: TGTGCCAGCAGCCACGGGACAGGGGACTACGAGCAGTACTTC.

The rearrangement uses TRBV4-3 and TRBJ2-7, with no clear D. Germline V gene sequence: CDR1 LGHNA, CDR2 YSLEER. The length of the CDR3 is 15 residues. V lost 1 base and J lost 0, with 10 bases in between. The CDR3 nucleotides read TGCGCCAGCAGCCAAGGGGCCGCGAGCTCCTACGAGCAGTACTTC. It codes for CASSQGAASSYEQYF.

This sequence joins TRBV7-3 and TRBJ2-1, with unresolved D. Germline V gene data show CDR1 as SGHTA and CDR2 as FQGTGA. V was pared by 3 bases and J by 6 bases, with 6 bases between. The CDR3 contains 12 residues. The CDR3 here is CASSFLGNEQFF. In nucleotides, the CDR3 is TGTGCCAGCAGCTTCTTGGGCAATGAGCAGTTCTTC.

This chain uses TRBV12-3 or TRBV12-4 with TRBJ1-1; D perhaps matches TRBD1 (5 bases). Trimming removed 6 bases at V and 9 bases at J, with 14 bases between. CDR3 length: 12 residues. The CDR3 bases are TGTGCCAGCAGCCTTGGACACACCAAAGCTTTCTTT. Its protein product is CASSLGHTKAFF.